The sequence of this T cell receptor beta chain was determined in a study of post-analysis software for immune sequencing data. Study in general: Some patients lacked subtype; others had relapsing-remitting, secondary progressive or progressive-relapsing disease.

Unique molecular identifiers had been added to the TCR beta cDNA libraries. Out of about 0.9 to 11 million T cells, 450,000 to 600,000 cDNA molecules were generated. Each CDR3 protein gets one entry after TCRdb re-called the PCR reads with MiXCR. This table has about 540,000 distinct CDR3 sequences, approximately 31% appearing once. The V and J ends lost 2 bases and 8 bases respectively, with 15 bases between them. CDR1 SGHTA and CDR2 FQGTGA come from the germline V gene. CDR3 length: 14 amino acids. This clonotype showed up just a few times. Its target is unknown. Study results and limitations: People with multiple sclerosis had a significantly lower normalized Chao1 diversity than controls did. Batch-matched samples strongly co-clustered by F measure. Relative to controls, patients had 4 or 5 TRBV segments at higher frequency, with TRBV5-6, TRBV5-1 and TRBV20-1 among these.

The chain couples TRBV7-3 to TRBJ1-2; D not resolved. The sample was blood. The sequence was obtained from a girl between 2 and 17 years old with multiple sclerosis. CDR3 amino acids: CASSLFPGSMGYTF. DNA of the CDR3: TGTGCCAGCAGCTTATTTCCAGGCTCGATGGGCTACACCTTC. The full variable domain, its missing parts supplied by reference TRBV7-3 and TRBJ1-2, is GAGVSQTPSNKVTEKGKYVELRCDPISGHTALYWYRQSLGQGPEFLIYFQGTGAADDSGLPNDRFFAVRPEGSVSTLKIQRTERGDSAVYLCASSLFPGSMGYTFGSGTRLTVV.